The sequence of this TCR beta chain was determined in a study of shared clonotypes between healthy human individuals. About the study: CD4 naive cells filled three plates per donor, CD4 memory three, CD8 naive two and CD8 memory one.

This table comes from immunoSEQ multiplex PCR, and its TCRdb copy is limited to in-frame clones, with some not included. The table shows fewer than 3 million clones, with just under 95% occurring only once. The sample holds one count of this clone. This CDR3 has 15 residues. V shed 6 bases, J shed 7 bases, and the junction held 10 bases outside the gene matches. The germline gives CDR1 MNHEY, CDR2 SMNVEV (reference sequence). The chain uses TRBV27 and TRBJ1-4; 8 bases match TRBD1. Source material: naive CD4+ T cells from PBMCs. Specified subset: CD45RA+ positively selected. The clonotype was recovered from a man between 18 and 29 years old in good health. Some clones in this sample may be carry-over from other donors' samples. The DNA for the CDR3 is TGTGCCAGCAGAAATTGGACAGGGACGGTTGAAAAACTGTTTTTT. The encoded protein is CASRNWTGTVEKLFF.